The following is a T cell receptor (beta chain) sequence with its context. Produced via immunoSEQ multiplex PCR; TCRdb's table is partial and in-frame only. The profile shows over 55,000 clones, 87% of them singletons. These data originate in a study of blood T cell repertoires in COVID-19. The CDR3 runs 15 residues. V was clipped by 4 bases and J by 3 bases; unmatched bases: 6. CDR1 and CDR2 (germline): SGDLS, YYNGEE. The receptor comes from a man aged 45-65 years with active COVID-19. V and J are TRBV9 and TRBJ1-2; TRBD1 agrees at 10 bases. Sequencing was done on a sample of peripheral blood. CDR3 DNA sequence: TGTGCCAGCAGCTCCCAGACAGGGGGCGACTATGGCTACACCTTC. Translating it yields CASSSQTGGDYGYTF.